This T cell receptor (beta chain) was sequenced for a study of shared clonotypes between healthy human individuals. Original handling: ImmunoSEQ output held junction-only sequences without quality scores, so filtering differed. Sequencing used immunoSEQ multiplex PCR; TCRdb keeps in-frame clones, though not all of them. Clone size and the V and J calls come from that table; the DNA yielded D and trimming. In the table there are 2 million to 2.5 million clones, 90% to 97% of which are singletons. Into CD45RA+ naive and CD45RA-negative memory subsets, the CD4+ cells were split. The CDR3 runs 14 residues. CDR1 is KGHSH, CDR2 LQKENI, per germline. With V trimmed by 5 bases and J by 0 bases, 4 bases remained unmatched.

This TCR was sampled from a man aged 18 to 35 in good health. The chain recombines TRBV18 with TRBJ2-7; 7 nucleotides align to TRBD1. The sample consisted of naive CD4+ T cells sorted from blood. As to subset: CD45RA+ positively selected. Here the CDR3 DNA reads TGTGCCAGCTCAGACAGGGTAATCTCCTACGAGCAGTACTTC. Its translation is CASSDRVISYEQYF.